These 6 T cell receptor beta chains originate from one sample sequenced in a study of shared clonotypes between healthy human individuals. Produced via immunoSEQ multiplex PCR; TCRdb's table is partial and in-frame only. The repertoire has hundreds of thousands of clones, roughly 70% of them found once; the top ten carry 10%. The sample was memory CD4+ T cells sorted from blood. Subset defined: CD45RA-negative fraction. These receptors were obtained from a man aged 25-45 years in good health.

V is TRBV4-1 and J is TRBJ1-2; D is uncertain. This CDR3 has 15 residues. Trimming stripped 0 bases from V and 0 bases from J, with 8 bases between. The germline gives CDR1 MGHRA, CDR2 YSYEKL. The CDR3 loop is CASSQEPLANYGYTF. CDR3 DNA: TGCGCCAGCAGCCAAGAGCCCTTGGCTAACTATGGCTACACCTTC.

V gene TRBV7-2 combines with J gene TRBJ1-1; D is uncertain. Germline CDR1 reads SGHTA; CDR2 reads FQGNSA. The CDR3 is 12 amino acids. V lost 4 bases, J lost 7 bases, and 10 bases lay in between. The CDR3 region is CASSYSTSEAFF. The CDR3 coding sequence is TGTGCCAGCAGCTACTCTACGAGTGAAGCTTTCTTT.

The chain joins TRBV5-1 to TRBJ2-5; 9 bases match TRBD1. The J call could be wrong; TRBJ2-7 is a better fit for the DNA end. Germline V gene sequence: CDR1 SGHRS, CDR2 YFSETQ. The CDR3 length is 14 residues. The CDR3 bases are TGCGCCAGCAGCCTGGGACAGGGAGCCTACGAGCAGTACTTC. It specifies CASSLGQGAYEQYF.

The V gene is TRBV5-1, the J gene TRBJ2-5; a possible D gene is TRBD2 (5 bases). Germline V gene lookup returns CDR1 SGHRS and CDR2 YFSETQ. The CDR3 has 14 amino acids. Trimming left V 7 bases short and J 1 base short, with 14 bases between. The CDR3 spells CASGLTRPQETQYF. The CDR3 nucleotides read TGCGCCAGCGGGCTAACTAGACCCCAAGAGACCCAGTACTTC.

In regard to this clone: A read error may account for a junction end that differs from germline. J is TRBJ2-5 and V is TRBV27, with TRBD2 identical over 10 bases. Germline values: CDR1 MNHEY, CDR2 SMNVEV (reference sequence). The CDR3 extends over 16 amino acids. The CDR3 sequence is CASSPRGLAYPETQYF. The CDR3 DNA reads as TGCGCCAGCAGTCCAAGGGGACTAGCGTACCCCGAGACCCAGTACTTC.

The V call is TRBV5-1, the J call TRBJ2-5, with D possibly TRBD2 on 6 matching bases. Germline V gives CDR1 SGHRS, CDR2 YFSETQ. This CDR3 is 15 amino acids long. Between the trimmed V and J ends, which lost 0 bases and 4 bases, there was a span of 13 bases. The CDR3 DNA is TGCGCCAGCAGCTTGGGGGCTGGGGGAGGAGAGACCCAGTACTTC. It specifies CASSLGAGGGETQYF.